Below, 32 T cell receptor beta chains from the same sample are listed, as sequenced in a study of control samples from healthy donors and cancer patients. The assay was immunoSEQ multiplex PCR, and TCRdb's table has in-frame clones only and misses some. This specimen shows under 200,000 clones; the ten leading clones hold roughly 2.2%. Material: blood. The receptors here all came from a woman younger than 45 in good health.

V gene TRBV4-1 combines with J gene TRBJ1-5; D might be TRBD1 (5 bases). The CDR3 spans 16 residues. Trimming removed 0 bases at V and 2 bases at J, with 11 bases between. CDR1 and CDR2 (germline): MGHRA, YSYEKL. DNA for the CDR3: TGCGCCAGCAGCCAAGAAGGCAGGGAGGGCAATCAGCCCCAGCATTTT. This gives the protein CASSQEGREGNQPQHF.

The V call is TRBV11-2, the J call TRBJ1-4; 7 bases line up with TRBD1. CDR3 length: 17 amino acids. CDR1 is SGHAT and CDR2 is FQNNGV in the germline V gene. The V segment lost 5 bases and the J segment 1 base; nucleotides outside the gene matches: 10. Here the CDR3 DNA reads TGTGCCAGCAGCCGCGCTATACAGGGGATAACTAATGAAAAACTGTTTTTT. Protein: CASSRAIQGITNEKLFF. The whole variable domain, remainder taken from reference TRBV11-2 and TRBJ1-4, is EAGVAQSPRYKIIEKRQSVAFWCNPISGHATLYWYQQILGQGPKLLIQFQNNGVVDDSQLPKDRFSAERLKGVDSTLKIQPAKLEDSAVYLCASSRAIQGITNEKLFFGSGTQLSVL.

The J gene is TRBJ1-2, the V gene TRBV9; no definite D call. The CDR3 totals 13 residues. Trimming took off 0 bases at V and 10 bases at J, with 13 bases between the two ends. The germline V gene encodes CDR1 SGDLS and CDR2 YYNGEE. CDR3 DNA sequence: TGTGCCAGCAGCGTAGATAGACGAGATCCCTACACCTTC. It translates to CASSVDRRDPYTF.

The J gene is TRBJ1-2, the V gene TRBV27; possibly TRBD1 for D (5 bases). The ends were cut back, 9 bases at V and 9 bases at J, with 29 bases in the middle. Germline V CDR1 and CDR2: MNHEY, SMNVEV (reference sequence). This CDR3 contains 16 residues. The CDR3 is CASMATSGSPLISYTF. The CDR3 coding sequence is TGTGCCAGTATGGCAACCTCAGGGTCGCCTCTTATAAGCTACACCTTC.

This rearrangement joins TRBV30 to TRBJ1-1; D might be TRBD1 (6 bases). The CDR3 loop spans 13 amino acids. V lost 8 bases and J lost 0, with 13 bases in between. The germline V gene has CDR1 GTSNPN and CDR2 SVGIG (reference sequence). The CDR3 spells CAGRDTMNTEAFF. The DNA for the CDR3 is TGTGCCGGCAGGGACACCATGAACACTGAAGCTTTCTTT.

This sequence joins TRBV27 and TRBJ1-5; D is unclear. Germline V gene data show CDR1 as MNHEY and CDR2 as SMNVEV (reference sequence). The CDR3 is made up of 15 amino acids. The V end was cut by 0 bases, the J end by 7 bases, with 13 bases between. The CDR3 DNA is TGTGCCAGCAGTTTATCCCGGTTCACAACACAGCCCCAGCATTTT. Encoded protein: CASSLSRFTTQPQHF.

The rearrangement uses TRBV12-3 or TRBV12-4 and TRBJ1-6; 7 bases are a match to TRBD1. The length of the CDR3 is 12 residues. V gave up 5 bases and J gave up 11 bases; unmatched junction bases: 3. DNA of the CDR3: TGTGCCAGCAGTGGGGGACAGCCACCCCTCCACTTT. As protein: CASSGGQPPLHF.

The chain combines TRBV7-9 with TRBJ1-2; D remains unclear. The V gene lost 5 bases and the J gene lost 5 bases, with 12 bases spanning the gap. Germline V gene lookup returns CDR1 SEHNR and CDR2 FQNEAQ (reference sequence). The CDR3 loop spans 13 amino acids. The CDR3 region has the DNA TGTGCCAGCAGCATAGAACCCAGATATGGCTACACCTTC. This gives the protein CASSIEPRYGYTF.

The chain joins TRBV9 to TRBJ2-1; 12 bases are shared with TRBD2. CDR1 is SGDLS and CDR2 is YYNGEE in the germline V gene. Trimming cost V 6 bases and J 2 bases; bases outside gene matches: 9. CDR3 length: 17 amino acids. CDR3 in amino acids: CASTRLAGVRPYNEQFF. The DNA for the CDR3 is TGTGCCAGCACGAGACTAGCGGGGGTGCGACCCTACAATGAGCAGTTCTTC.

V is TRBV4-1 and J is TRBJ2-7; TRBD1 matches 10 bases. J gave up 3 bases and V 4 bases, and 15 bases lay outside the gene matches. This CDR3 spans 18 amino acids. CDR1 and CDR2 (germline): MGHRA, YSYEKL. CDR3 residues: CASSPIYAGTGDLYEQYF. DNA of the CDR3: TGCGCCAGCAGCCCGATTTACGCCGGGACAGGGGACCTCTACGAGCAGTACTTC.

The chain employs TRBV19 and TRBJ2-5, with 9 bases lining up with TRBD2. The V gene end was trimmed by 6 bases and the J gene end by 5 bases; junction bases not matched to a gene: 4. Per germline, CDR1 LNHDA and CDR2 SQIVND (reference sequence). The CDR3 extends over 13 amino acids. In nucleotides, the CDR3 is TGTGCCAGTAGCGGCGGGGGGGACGAGACCCAGTACTTC. Translated: CASSGGGDETQYF. The whole variable domain, filled in from reference TRBV19 and TRBJ2-5, reads DGGITQSPKYLFRKEGQNVTLSCEQNLNHDAMYWYRQDPGQGLRLIYYSQIVNDFQKGDIAEGYSVSREKKESFPLTVTSAQKNPTAFYLCASSGGGDETQYFGPGTRLLVL.

The V and J genes are TRBV18 and TRBJ2-1, with D possibly being TRBD1 or TRBD2 (5 bases each). Germline CDR1 reads KGHSH; CDR2 reads LQKENI. Between the trimmed V and J ends, which lost 5 bases and 5 bases, there was a span of 13 bases. This CDR3 region has 14 residues. CDR3 region: CASSNYGTHNEQFF. CDR3 coding DNA: TGTGCCAGCTCAAATTATGGGACCCACAATGAGCAGTTCTTC.

Written as DNA, the CDR3 is TGTGCCAGCAGTGAAAGCTTGGAGGGCAGCTATGGCTACACCTTC. It translates to CASSESLEGSYGYTF. The gene calls are TRBV6-1 and TRBJ1-2; D remains unclear. Germline V gene lookup returns CDR1 MNHNS and CDR2 SASEGT. Trimming pared 2 bases from V and 4 bases from J, leaving 14 bases between. The CDR3 contains 15 residues.

The CDR3 loop reads CASSLKANYGYTF. The CDR3 DNA sequence: TGTGCCAGCAGCTTAAAAGCTAACTATGGCTACACCTTC. This chain joins TRBV11-2 and TRBJ1-2; D unresolved. V lost 2 bases, J lost 0 bases, and 4 bases lay in between. The CDR3 contains 13 residues. Germline loops: CDR1 SGHAT, CDR2 FQNNGV.

The rearrangement links TRBV4-1 to TRBJ2-4, with D hard to call. The CDR3 sequence is 16 residues long. The V gene's germline CDR1 is MGHRA and CDR2 YSYEKL. The V and J ends lost 1 base and 3 bases respectively, with 13 bases between them. CDR3 loop: CASSQVNTLVKNIQYF. The DNA for the CDR3 is TGCGCCAGCAGCCAAGTTAATACGTTGGTCAAAAACATTCAGTACTTC.

This chain links TRBV19 with TRBJ2-7; D might be TRBD2 (5 bases). V was cut by 0 bases and J by 3 bases, with 18 bases left in between. The CDR3 spans 17 residues. Germline assignment: CDR1 LNHDA and CDR2 SQIVND (reference sequence). As DNA, the CDR3 is TGTGCCAGTAGTATAGATCTCCACCGGGGTTGGAGCTACGAGCAGTACTTC. It is translated as CASSIDLHRGWSYEQYF.

About this clone: Other DNA sequences in this sample translate to the same CDR3. The chain employs TRBV6-2 or TRBV6-3 and TRBJ2-3; D is possibly TRBD2 (5 bases). Germline lookup yields CDR1 MNHEY and CDR2 SVGEGT. V lost 2 bases to trimming and J lost 0 bases, with 12 bases between them. This CDR3 is built from 16 residues. CDR3 in amino acids: CASSYISRLSTDTQYF. The CDR3 DNA reads as TGTGCCAGCAGTTACATATCACGACTAAGCACAGATACGCAGTATTTT.

V and J are TRBV4-1 and TRBJ2-7, with unresolved D. V was cut by 1 base and J by 6 bases, with 22 bases left in between. The CDR3 totals 17 residues. Per the germline V gene, CDR1 is MGHRA and CDR2 is YSYEKL. The CDR3 is CASSQAKDIAALREQYF. The CDR3, as DNA: TGCGCCAGCAGCCAAGCGAAGGATATTGCGGCCCTCCGCGAGCAGTACTTC.

The rearrangement joins TRBV6-2 or TRBV6-3 to TRBJ2-1; D might be TRBD1 (6 bases). CDR3 length equals 13 residues. V lost 0 bases and J lost 12, with 12 bases in between. From germline, CDR1 is MNHEY and CDR2 SVGEGT. CDR3 nucleotide sequence: TGTGCCAGCAGTTACTCAGGGGGTAGAGGGCAGTTCTTC. The encoded protein is CASSYSGGRGQFF.

The chain employs TRBV9 and TRBJ2-5; D is possibly TRBD1 or TRBD2 (5 bases each). Germline CDR1 is SGDLS and CDR2 is YYNGEE. The CDR3 runs 15 residues. V dropped 0 bases and J dropped 1 base, with 10 bases sitting between them. The CDR3 region has the DNA TGTGCCAGCAGCGTAGTAACGGGGACCCAAGAGACCCAGTACTTC. Protein: CASSVVTGTQETQYF.

V is TRBV28 and J is TRBJ1-3; TRBD1 aligns across 7 bases. The CDR3 has 17 residues. V dropped 3 bases and J dropped 1; count of bases not matched to a gene: 9. Germline V gene sequence: CDR1 MDHEN, CDR2 SYDVKM. CDR3 loop: CASSLNTYRGSGNTIYF. CDR3 coding DNA: TGTGCCAGCAGTTTGAACACGTACAGGGGATCTGGAAACACCATATATTTT.

The chain carries TRBV5-4 and TRBJ2-3; D is undetermined. Trimming took 0 bases from V and 9 from J, leaving 5 bases between them. The CDR3 length is 11 residues. Per the germline V gene, CDR1 is SGHNT and CDR2 is YYREEE (reference sequence). The CDR3 spells CASSLGPTQYF. CDR3 sequence (DNA): TGTGCCAGCAGCTTGGGACCAACGCAGTATTTT. Complete variable domain (other parts from reference TRBV5-4 and TRBJ2-3): ETGVTQSPTHLIKTRGQQVTLRCSSQSGHNTVSWYQQALGQGPQFIFQYYREEENGRGNFPPRFSGLQFPNYSSELNVNALELDDSALYLCASSLGPTQYFGPGTRLTVL.

V usage is TRBV29-1 and J usage is TRBJ1-2; no clear D gene. Germline CDR1 and CDR2: SQVTM and ANQGSEA. The CDR3 is made up of 11 amino acids. V lost 6 bases to trimming and J lost 5 bases, with 10 bases between them. The CDR3 is CSVAESYGYTF. The CDR3 DNA follows: TGCAGCGTGGCGGAATCGTATGGCTACACCTTC.

The rearrangement uses TRBV3-1 (or the pseudogene TRBV3-2) and TRBJ2-5, with unresolved D. Germline-derived CDR1 and CDR2 are LGHDT and YNNKEL (reference sequence). Trimming removed 0 bases from V and 5 bases from J, with 4 bases in between. This CDR3 is built from 12 residues. CDR3 region: CASSQERETQYF. The CDR3 DNA reads as TGTGCCAGCAGCCAAGAGCGGGAGACCCAGTACTTC.

The chain combines TRBV7-8 with TRBJ1-5, with a weak D call TRBD1 (5 bases). V lost 8 bases to trimming and J lost 1 base, with 12 bases between them. The CDR3 has 14 residues. Per germline, CDR1 SGHVS and CDR2 FQNEAQ. The CDR3 DNA sequence: TGTGCCAGCGGCCCAGGGAGCAGCAATCAGCCCCAGCATTTT. Translated: CASGPGSSNQPQHF.

This CDR3 reads CASSRQASNEKLFF. CDR3 in DNA: TGTGCCAGCAGCAGACAGGCCTCAAATGAAAAACTGTTTTTT. The V call is TRBV11-2, the J call TRBJ1-4; a weak D match, TRBD1 (6 bases). CDR3 size: 14 residues. The ends were cut back, 5 bases at V and 5 bases at J, with 12 bases in the middle. CDR1 SGHAT and CDR2 FQNNGV come from the germline V gene.

Here the CDR3 reads CASRPGQSYNEQFF. The CDR3 region has the DNA TGCGCCAGCAGGCCGGGACAGTCCTACAATGAGCAGTTCTTC. The chain recombines TRBV5-1 with TRBJ2-1, with 7 bases that match TRBD1. J gave up 1 base and V 5 bases, and 3 bases lay outside the gene matches. From germline, CDR1 is SGHRS and CDR2 YFSETQ. The CDR3 extends over 14 amino acids.

V is TRBV7-9 and J is TRBJ1-3; no clear D gene. The germline V gene has CDR1 SEHNR and CDR2 FQNEAQ (reference sequence). The germline V and J ends were trimmed by 5 bases and 9 bases, with 11 bases remaining between them. The CDR3 is 12 residues long. CDR3 amino acids: CASSQDRGTIYF. In nucleotides, the CDR3 is TGTGCCAGCAGCCAAGACCGGGGCACCATATATTTT.

Remarks on this clone: Other nucleotide sequences in the sample specify the same CDR3. The CDR3 DNA is TGTGCCAGTAGTGTAGGGGGCGGGGGTCAGCCCCAGCATTTT. Translated, it gives CASSVGGGGQPQHF. This chain connects TRBV19 to TRBJ1-5; TRBD1 aligns across 7 bases. Germline-derived CDR1 and CDR2 are LNHDA and SQIVND (reference sequence). The length of the CDR3 is 14 residues. The junction had 7 bases not matched to a gene; V was cut back by 5 bases and J by 6 bases.

This chain connects TRBV5-1 to TRBJ1-6; 7 nucleotides agree with TRBD1. CDR1 and CDR2 from the germline V gene are SGHRS and YFSETQ. This CDR3 has 14 residues. With V trimmed by 8 bases and J by 7 bases, 9 bases remained unmatched. The CDR3 sequence: CASTLGTANSPLHF. Written as DNA, the CDR3 is TGCGCCAGTACCCTCGGGACAGCGAATTCACCCCTCCACTTT. Combining the CDR3 with reference TRBV5-1 and TRBJ1-6 gives the whole variable domain KAGVTQTPRYLIKTRGQQVTLSCSPISGHRSVSWYQQTPGQGLQFLFEYFSETQRNKGNFPGRFSGRQFSNSRSEMNVSTLELGDSALYLCASTLGTANSPLHFGNGTRLTVT.

This chain connects TRBV7-9 to TRBJ2-1; 8 bases fit TRBD2. The CDR3 covers 16 residues. V trimming: 6 bases; J trimming: 7 bases; junction bases outside the gene matches: 14. The V gene's germline CDR1 is SEHNR and CDR2 FQNEAQ (reference sequence). This chain's CDR3 is CASRSRTGGPRNEQFF. The CDR3 DNA follows: TGTGCCAGCAGAAGCCGTACGGGGGGGCCGCGTAATGAGCAGTTCTTC.

J is TRBJ2-7 and V is TRBV2, with D tentatively TRBD1 (5 bases). The V and J ends lost 2 bases and 5 bases respectively, with 10 bases between them. Looked up from germline, CDR1 is SNHLY and CDR2 is FYNNEI. The CDR3 loop spans 13 amino acids. CDR3 amino acids: CASSEWQGNEQYF. DNA of the CDR3: TGTGCCAGCAGTGAATGGCAGGGTAACGAGCAGTACTTC.